The T cell receptor (beta chain) described here comes from a study of T-cell reconstitution after alpha-beta-depleted transplantation in children. Study-wide results and caveats: Some patients showed high day-60 TCRbeta diversity, which derived from surviving recipient T cells and thymic progenitors.

Unique molecular identifiers were built into the TCRbeta library. One entry per CDR3 protein results from TCRdb running MiXCR on the PCR reads. The sample contains about 980,000 distinct CDR3 sequences, about 30% of which appear only once. Remarks on this clonotype: Its matching antigen is unknown.

The input for sequencing was PBMCs, mostly from graft donor cells, taken 360 days after TCRalphabeta/CD19-depleted stem cell transplant. The receptor was isolated from a boy under two years old who had a stem cell transplant for SCID, so the T cells may come from the graft donor.

The CDR3 bases are TGCGCCAGCAGCGCACAAACCAACAGTTACCGCTATGGCTACACCTTC. As protein: CASSAQTNSYRYGYTF. The chain couples TRBV5-1 to TRBJ1-2, with unresolved D. The germline gives CDR1 SGHRS, CDR2 YFSETQ. This CDR3 spans 16 amino acids. Trimming stripped 4 bases from V and 4 bases from J, with 20 bases between.